These 5 T cell receptor beta chains share one sample of origin, sequenced in a study of CD8+CD57+ T cells in acquired aplastic anemia. The study profiled TCR beta VDJ and CDR3 using genomic DNA as template. TCRdb processed the reads anew with MiXCR; each CDR3 protein has one entry. Among around 190,000 distinct CDR3 sequences, approximately 48% were seen once, and the ten largest hold 10% to 15%. Previously, flow cytometry had revealed CD8+CD57+ cell expansion in the patients chosen for sequencing. Sequenced material: sorted CD4+, CD8+, or CD8+CD57+ T cells (not recorded which) from PBMCs. The receptors originated from a human donor with aplastic anemia.

This sequence joins TRBV29-1 and TRBJ1-2, with D hard to call. Germline-derived CDR1 and CDR2 are SQVTM and ANQGSEA. This CDR3 is built from 11 residues. V lost 4 bases and J 7 bases, leaving 10 bases between the germline ends. The CDR3 DNA follows: TGCAGCGTTGTGGAGAATGGTGGCTACACCTTC. Translated: CSVVENGGYTF.

This clonotype was seen many times. The chain recombines TRBV7-9 with TRBJ1-1, with 9 bases lining up with TRBD1. V dropped 2 bases and J dropped 9; count of bases not matched to a gene: 7. Germline lookup yields CDR1 SEHNR and CDR2 FQNEAQ (reference sequence). This CDR3 contains 14 residues. In DNA form, the CDR3 reads TGTGCCAGCAGCTTACCCGGACAGGGGCACCAAGCTTTCTTT. Translating gives CASSLPGQGHQAFF.

V gene TRBV24-1 combines with J gene TRBJ2-7; D remains ambiguous. The germline gives CDR1 KGHDR, CDR2 SFDVKD. Trimming removed 4 bases at V and 4 bases at J, with 7 bases between. The CDR3 is 12 residues long. CDR3 in DNA: TGTGCCACCAGTGACTCCACGTACGAGCAGTACTTC. It specifies CATSDSTYEQYF.

This clonotype was detected a few times. A much bigger clone sits one base away, suggesting this may be a read error. Here the CDR3 reads CASSLAATDTQYF. The CDR3 coding sequence is TGTGCCAGCAGCTTAGCCGCCACAGATACGCAGTATTTT. The V call is TRBV7-2, the J call TRBJ2-3; no clear D. V shed 0 bases and J shed 2 bases, with 3 bases lying between them. The CDR3 totals 13 residues. Germline lookup yields CDR1 SGHTA and CDR2 FQGNSA.

This clonotype was recorded at least ten times. The chain joins TRBV5-1 to TRBJ2-3; TRBD2 aligns across 8 bases. Unmatched junction bases numbered 6, after V lost 3 bases and J lost 6 bases. Germline V gene sequence: CDR1 SGHRS, CDR2 YFSETQ. CDR3 length: 14 residues. The CDR3 sequence is CASSWAGGRDTQYF. Written as DNA, the CDR3 is TGCGCCAGCAGCTGGGCGGGGGGTAGGGATACGCAGTATTTT.